The present T cell receptor beta chain was sequenced within a study of blood T cell repertoires in COVID-19 (dated by TCRdb to 2020 to 2021). Some background on the complete study: Collaborator samples came from the United States, Italy and Spain and covered acute and convalescent phases of COVID-19. The prospective study material was composed of cDNA or gDNA derived from T cells, B-cell-depleted T cells, or PBMCs. Deeply sampled blood TCRbeta repertoires from subjects exposed to, actively infected with, or recovered from COVID-19 were included in the dataset. The repertoires were released in a freely available public database meant as a resource for research on the immune response to SARS-CoV-2. The samples were drawn from the first 160 participants of the ongoing ImmuneRACE study and from 1,254 subjects provided by 6 global collaborators. Sample metadata almost always included a de-identified subject ID, COVID-19 status, age in years and sex. Where HLA class I and class II types were available, the types were taken from metadata supplied by the sample provider, not from assay-based typing. Results and caveats for the whole study, not just this receptor: The amount of clinical and demographic metadata varied by source and participant and was provided uncurated.

The immunoSEQ Assay, a bias-controlled multiplex PCR, was used to amplify TCRbeta CDR3 regions from genomic DNA. Under the source paper's analysis protocol: The number of nucleated cells in each sample was estimated by amplification of reference gene primers within the assay. To quantify the absolute abundance of each unique TCRbeta CDR3 rearrangement, sequence reads were collapsed and filtered. Productive Simpson clonality was computed per sample as the square root of Simpson's diversity index over productive rearrangements. Imported from immuneACCESS, the table was reduced by TCRdb to in-frame sequences with V and J called. These copies leave out some clones; in studies compared against another copy, an unresolved V gene accounts for under half, and the cause of the remainder is not known. V and J calls and clone size follow that table, whereas D and trimming were derived from the DNA. Recorded for this sample are approximately 170,000 clones; less than 85% of them occurred a single time. Of the sample, over 9.5% is held by the ten largest clones.

Comments on this clone: Its antigen remains undetermined. The record has no base qualities; no much larger clone is one base away.

There are 14 amino acids in the CDR3, from cysteine to phenylalanine inclusive. Just CDR3 DNA is preserved here, 42 bases in frame from base 1. CDR1 SGHNT and CDR2 YYREEE were looked up in the germline V gene (reference sequence). V loses 4 bases, J loses 6 bases, and the germline ends lie 16 bases apart. Whole blood was collected in K2EDTA tubes by collaborating institutions according to the institutions' own protocols. For TCRbeta analysis, collaborators shipped samples in one of three forms: frozen whole blood, isolated PBMCs, or DNA extracted from either of those sample types. This TCR was sampled from a woman aged 80 or over with active or convalescent COVID-19. The sequence joins TRBV5-4 to TRBJ1-2; no D gene call is confident. Sequenced material: peripheral blood. The bases read TGTGCCAGCAGCCGAGGACTGGAAGATAATGGCTACACCTTC. It is translated as CASSRGLEDNGYTF.